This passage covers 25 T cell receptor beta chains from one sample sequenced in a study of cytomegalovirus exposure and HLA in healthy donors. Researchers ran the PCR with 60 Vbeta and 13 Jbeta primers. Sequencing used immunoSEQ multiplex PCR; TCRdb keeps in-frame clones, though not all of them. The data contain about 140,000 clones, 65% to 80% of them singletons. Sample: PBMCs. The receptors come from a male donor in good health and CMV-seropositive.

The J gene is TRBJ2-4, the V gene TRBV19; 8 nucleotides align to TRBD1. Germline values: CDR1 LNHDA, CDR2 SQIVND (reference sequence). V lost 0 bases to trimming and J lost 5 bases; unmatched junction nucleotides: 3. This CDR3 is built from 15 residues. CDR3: CASSIDQGAENIQYF. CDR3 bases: TGTGCCAGTAGTATAGATCAGGGGGCCGAAAACATTCAGTACTTC.

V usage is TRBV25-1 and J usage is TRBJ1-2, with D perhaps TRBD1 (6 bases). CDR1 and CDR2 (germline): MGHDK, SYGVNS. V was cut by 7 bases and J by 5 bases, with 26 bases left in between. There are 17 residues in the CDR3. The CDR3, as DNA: TGTGCCAGCACCGGGGACGGGACAACTGCTCCTTTATATGGCTACACCTTC. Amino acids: CASTGDGTTAPLYGYTF.

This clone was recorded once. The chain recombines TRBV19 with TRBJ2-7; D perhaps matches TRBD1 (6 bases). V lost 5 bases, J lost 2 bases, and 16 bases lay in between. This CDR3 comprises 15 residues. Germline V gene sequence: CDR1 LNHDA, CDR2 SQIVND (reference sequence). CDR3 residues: CASSFGTGSTYEQYF. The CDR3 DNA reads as TGTGCCAGTAGTTTCGGAACAGGGAGCACCTACGAGCAGTACTTC.

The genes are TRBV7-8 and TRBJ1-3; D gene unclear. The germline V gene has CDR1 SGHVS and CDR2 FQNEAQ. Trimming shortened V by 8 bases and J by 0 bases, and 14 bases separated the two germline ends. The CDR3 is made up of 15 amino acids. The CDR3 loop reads CASRKTSDSGNTIYF. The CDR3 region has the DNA TGTGCCAGCCGCAAGACAAGTGACTCTGGAAACACCATATATTTT.

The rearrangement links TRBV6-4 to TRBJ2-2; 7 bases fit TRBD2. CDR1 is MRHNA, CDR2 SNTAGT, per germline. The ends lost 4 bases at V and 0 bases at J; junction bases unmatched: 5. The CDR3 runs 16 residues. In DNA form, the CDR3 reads TGTGCCAGCAGTGTCGGACTAGTTCCGAACACCGGGGAGCTGTTTTTT. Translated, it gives CASSVGLVPNTGELFF.

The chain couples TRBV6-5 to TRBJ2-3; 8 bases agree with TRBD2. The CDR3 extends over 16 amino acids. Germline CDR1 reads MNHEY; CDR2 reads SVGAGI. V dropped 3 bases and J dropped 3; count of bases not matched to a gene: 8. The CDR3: CASSYWSGSGTDTQYF. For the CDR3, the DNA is TGTGCCAGCAGTTATTGGAGCGGGAGCGGGACAGATACGCAGTATTTT.

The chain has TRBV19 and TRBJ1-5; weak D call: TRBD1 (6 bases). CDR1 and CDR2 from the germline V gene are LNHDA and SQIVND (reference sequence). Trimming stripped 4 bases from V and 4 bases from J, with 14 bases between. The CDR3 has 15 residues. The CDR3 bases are TGTGCCAGTAGTAGTACTGGACAGACTAATCAGCCCCAGCATTTT. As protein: CASSSTGQTNQPQHF. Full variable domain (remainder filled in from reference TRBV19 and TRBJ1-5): DGGITQSPKYLFRKEGQNVTLSCEQNLNHDAMYWYRQDPGQGLRLIYYSQIVNDFQKGDIAEGYSVSREKKESFPLTVTSAQKNPTAFYLCASSSTGQTNQPQHFGDGTRLSIL.

CDR3 region: CASSPQPGQGPRKLFF. As DNA, the CDR3 is TGTGCCAGCAGTCCACAGCCGGGACAGGGCCCTAGAAAACTGTTTTTT. The chain employs TRBV28 and TRBJ1-4; 9 bases agree with TRBD1. With V trimmed by 5 bases and J by 10 bases, 14 bases remained unmatched. Germline-derived CDR1 and CDR2 are MDHEN and SYDVKM. This CDR3 spans 16 amino acids.

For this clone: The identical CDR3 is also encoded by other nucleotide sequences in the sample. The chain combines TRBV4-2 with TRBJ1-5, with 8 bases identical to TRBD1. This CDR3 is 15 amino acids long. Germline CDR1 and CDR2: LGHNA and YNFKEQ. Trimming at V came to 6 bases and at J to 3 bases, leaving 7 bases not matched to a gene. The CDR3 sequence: CASSLRQGNNQPQHF. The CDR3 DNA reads TGTGCCAGCAGTTTAAGACAGGGGAACAATCAGCCCCAGCATTTT.

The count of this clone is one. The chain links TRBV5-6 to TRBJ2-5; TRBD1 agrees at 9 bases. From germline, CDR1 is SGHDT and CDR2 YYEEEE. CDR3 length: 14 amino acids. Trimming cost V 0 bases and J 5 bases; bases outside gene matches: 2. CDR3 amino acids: CASSLGTGVETQYF. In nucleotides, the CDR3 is TGTGCCAGCAGCTTGGGGACAGGGGTGGAGACCCAGTACTTC.

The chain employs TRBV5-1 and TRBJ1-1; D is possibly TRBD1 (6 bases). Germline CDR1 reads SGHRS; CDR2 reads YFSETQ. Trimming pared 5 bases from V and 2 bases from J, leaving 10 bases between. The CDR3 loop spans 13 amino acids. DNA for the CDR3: TGCGCCAGCAGAATAGGGGGTAACACTGAAGCTTTCTTT. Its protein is CASRIGGNTEAFF.

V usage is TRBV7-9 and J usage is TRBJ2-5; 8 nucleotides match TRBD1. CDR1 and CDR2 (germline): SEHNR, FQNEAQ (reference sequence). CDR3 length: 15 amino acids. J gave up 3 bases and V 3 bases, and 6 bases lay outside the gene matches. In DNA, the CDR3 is TGTGCCAGCAGCTTGCAGGGGGCGGCCGAAGAGACCCAGTACTTC. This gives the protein CASSLQGAAEETQYF.

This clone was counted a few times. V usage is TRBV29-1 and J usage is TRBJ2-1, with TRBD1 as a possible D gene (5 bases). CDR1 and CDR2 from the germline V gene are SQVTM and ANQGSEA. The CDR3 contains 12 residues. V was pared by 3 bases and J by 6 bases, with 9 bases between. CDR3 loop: CSVESGINEQFF. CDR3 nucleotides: TGCAGCGTTGAGTCAGGGATCAATGAGCAGTTCTTC.

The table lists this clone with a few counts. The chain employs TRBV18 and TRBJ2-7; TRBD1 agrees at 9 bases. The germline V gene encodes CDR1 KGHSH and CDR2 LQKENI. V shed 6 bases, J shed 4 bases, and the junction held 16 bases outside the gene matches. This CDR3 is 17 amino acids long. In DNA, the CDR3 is TGTGCCAGCTCGACACAGGGGGCTAGTGCGATAAATTACGAGCAGTACTTC. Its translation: CASSTQGASAINYEQYF.

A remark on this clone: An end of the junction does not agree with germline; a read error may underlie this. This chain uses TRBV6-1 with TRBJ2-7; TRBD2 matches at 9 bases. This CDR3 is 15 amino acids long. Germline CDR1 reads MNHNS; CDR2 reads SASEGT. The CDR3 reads CANSEDAGGPQEQYF. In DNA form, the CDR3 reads TGTGCCAACAGTGAAGATGCGGGGGGGCCGCAAGAGCAGTACTTC.

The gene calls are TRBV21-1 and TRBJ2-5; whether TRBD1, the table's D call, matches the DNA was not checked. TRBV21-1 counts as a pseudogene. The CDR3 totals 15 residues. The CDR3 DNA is TGTGCCAGCAGCAATTGTCAGGGTTTGGGTCAGACCCAGTACTTC. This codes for CASSNCQGLGQTQYF.

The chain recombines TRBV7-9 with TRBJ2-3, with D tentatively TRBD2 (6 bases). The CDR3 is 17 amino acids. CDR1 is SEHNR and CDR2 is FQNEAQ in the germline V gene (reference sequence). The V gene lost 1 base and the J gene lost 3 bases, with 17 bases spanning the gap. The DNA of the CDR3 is TGTGCCAGCAGCTTAGACAATTGGGGGGAGTTGACAGATACGCAGTATTTT. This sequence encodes CASSLDNWGELTDTQYF.

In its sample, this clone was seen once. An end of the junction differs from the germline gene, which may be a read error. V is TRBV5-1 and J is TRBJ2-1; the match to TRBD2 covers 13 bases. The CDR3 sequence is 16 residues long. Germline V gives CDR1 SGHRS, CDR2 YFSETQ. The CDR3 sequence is CASSSWTSGGNNGQFF. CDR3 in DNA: TGCGCCAGCAGCTCGTGGACTAGCGGGGGTAACAATGGGCAGTTCTTC.

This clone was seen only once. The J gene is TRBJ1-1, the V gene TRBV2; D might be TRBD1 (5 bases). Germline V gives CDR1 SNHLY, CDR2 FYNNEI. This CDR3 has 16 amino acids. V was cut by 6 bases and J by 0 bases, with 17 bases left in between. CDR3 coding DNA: TGTGCCAGCAGCCTACTCAGGGCAGTAATGAACACTGAAGCTTTCTTT. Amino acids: CASSLLRAVMNTEAFF.

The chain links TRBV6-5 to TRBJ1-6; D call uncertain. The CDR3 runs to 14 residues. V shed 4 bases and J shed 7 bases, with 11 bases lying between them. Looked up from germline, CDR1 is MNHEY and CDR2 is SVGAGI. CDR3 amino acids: CASSFRQINSPLHF. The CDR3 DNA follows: TGTGCCAGCAGTTTTCGACAAATCAATTCACCCCTCCACTTT.

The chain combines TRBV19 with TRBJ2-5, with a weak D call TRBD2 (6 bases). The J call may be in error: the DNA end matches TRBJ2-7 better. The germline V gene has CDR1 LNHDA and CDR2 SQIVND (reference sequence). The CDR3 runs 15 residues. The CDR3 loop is CASSTWDSRSYEQYF. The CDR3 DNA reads TGTGCCAGTAGTACCTGGGACTCCCGCTCCTACGAGCAGTACTTC.

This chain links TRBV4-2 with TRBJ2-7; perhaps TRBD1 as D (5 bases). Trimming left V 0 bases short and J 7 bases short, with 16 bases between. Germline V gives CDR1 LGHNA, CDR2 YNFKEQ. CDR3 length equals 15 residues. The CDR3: CASSQDHPGPTEQYF. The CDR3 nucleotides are TGTGCCAGCAGCCAAGATCATCCAGGGCCTACGGAGCAGTACTTC.

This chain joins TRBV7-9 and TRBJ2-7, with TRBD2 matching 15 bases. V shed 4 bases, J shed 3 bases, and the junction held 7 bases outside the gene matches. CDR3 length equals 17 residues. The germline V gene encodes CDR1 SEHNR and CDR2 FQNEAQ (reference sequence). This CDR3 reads CASSSKGTSGRSYEQYF. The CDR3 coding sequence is TGTGCCAGCAGCTCCAAGGGGACTAGCGGGAGGAGCTACGAGCAGTACTTC.

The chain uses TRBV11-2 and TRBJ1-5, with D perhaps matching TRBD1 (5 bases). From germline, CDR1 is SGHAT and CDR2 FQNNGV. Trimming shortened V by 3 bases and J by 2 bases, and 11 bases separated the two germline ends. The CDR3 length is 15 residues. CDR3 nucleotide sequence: TGTGCCAGCAGCTTGGGGCAGTCGGGCAATCAGCCCCAGCATTTT. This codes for CASSLGQSGNQPQHF.

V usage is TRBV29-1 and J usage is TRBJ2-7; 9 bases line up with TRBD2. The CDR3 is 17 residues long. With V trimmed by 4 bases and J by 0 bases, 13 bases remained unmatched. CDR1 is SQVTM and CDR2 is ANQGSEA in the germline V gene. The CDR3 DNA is TGCAGCGTTGTAGGGTTTAGCGGGAGTTCCGGCTCCTACGAGCAGTACTTC. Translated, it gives CSVVGFSGSSGSYEQYF.